This entry lists 20 T cell receptor beta chains sequenced from one sample in a study of T cell responses to AZD1222 COVID-19 vaccine (dated by TCRdb to the early 2020s). Reading the label with the study, this specimen's time point is: baseline before first vaccination. Library creation used the immunoSEQ multiplex PCR assay. TCRdb carries this immuneACCESS record with in-frame sequences only. Its versions omit some clonotypes, under half of them owing to an unresolved V gene in the studies checked, with the rest unexplained. Counted in this sample were some 150,000 clones; around 91% of them appeared once. The ten most abundant clones make up around 5.4% of the sample. Sample: peripheral blood, taken on day 0 of AZD1222 vaccination. These receptors were collected from an adult in good health.

The chain carries TRBV7-3 and TRBJ1-3; weak D call: TRBD1 (6 bases). Germline CDR1 SGHTA, CDR2 FQGTGA. V was trimmed by 5 bases and J by 4 bases, leaving 6 bases between them. The CDR3 has 12 residues. The CDR3: CASSGQGNTIYF. The CDR3 nucleotides read TGTGCCAGCAGCGGACAGGGAAACACCATATATTTT.

The rearrangement links TRBV19 to TRBJ1-5, with D unresolved. This CDR3 comprises 15 residues. V lost 3 bases and J lost 4, with 13 bases in between. The germline CDR1 and CDR2 sequences are LNHDA and SQIVND (reference sequence). The CDR3 nucleotides read TGTGCCAGTAGTATGGTCCCCTCAGGAAATCAGCCCCAGCATTTT. Protein product: CASSMVPSGNQPQHF.

V gene TRBV12-3 or TRBV12-4 combines with J gene TRBJ2-1, with D unclear. The CDR3 is 13 amino acids. V was pared by 0 bases and J by 8 bases, with 8 bases between. The DNA for the CDR3 is TGTGCCAGCAGTTTAGCGCGAATAGATGAGCAGTTCTTC. Protein product: CASSLARIDEQFF.

The chain links TRBV5-1 to TRBJ2-1; tentative D call: TRBD2 (7 bases). Germline V gene sequence: CDR1 SGHRS, CDR2 YFSETQ. Between the trimmed V and J ends, which lost 1 base and 0 bases, there was a span of 14 bases. The CDR3 is made up of 17 amino acids. The CDR3 region has the DNA TGCGCCAGCAGCTTGCGAGGGGGGGCTATCTCCTACAATGAGCAGTTCTTC. This translates into CASSLRGGAISYNEQFF. The full variable domain, in which reference TRBV5-1 and TRBJ2-1 provide the parts outside the CDR3, is KAGVTQTPRYLIKTRGQQVTLSCSPISGHRSVSWYQQTPGQGLQFLFEYFSETQRNKGNFPGRFSGRQFSNSRSEMNVSTLELGDSALYLCASSLRGGAISYNEQFFGPGTRLTVL.

This sequence joins TRBV7-2 and TRBJ1-5; TRBD1 matches 7 bases. The V and J ends lost 5 bases and 1 base, in that order; junction bases with no gene match: 5. Looked up from germline, CDR1 is SGHTA and CDR2 is FQGNSA. CDR3 length: 15 amino acids. The CDR3 region is CASSEDRSSNQPQHF. The CDR3 coding sequence is TGTGCCAGCAGCGAGGACAGGTCGAGCAATCAGCCCCAGCATTTT.

This clone was seen only a few times. V and J are TRBV6-1 and TRBJ2-3, with D maybe TRBD2 (7 bases). CDR3 length: 18 amino acids. The V gene's germline CDR1 is MNHNS and CDR2 SASEGT. With 0 bases removed from V and 3 bases from J, the gap between germline ends came to 19 bases. The CDR3 sequence: CASSEASLQGLPTDTQYF. The CDR3 region has the DNA TGTGCCAGCAGTGAAGCGTCCTTACAGGGACTACCGACAGATACGCAGTATTTT.

The rearrangement joins TRBV6-4 to TRBJ2-2; possible D gene TRBD1, 5 bases. V was cut by 5 bases and J by 3 bases, with 10 bases left in between. Germline loops: CDR1 MRHNA, CDR2 SNTAGT. The CDR3 has 14 residues. The CDR3 region is CASSITTDTGELFF. The CDR3, as DNA: TGTGCCAGCAGTATTACGACAGACACCGGGGAGCTGTTTTTT.

This chain connects TRBV7-9 to TRBJ2-3, with no clear D. This CDR3 region has 16 residues. The germline V and J ends were trimmed by 4 bases and 1 base, with 15 bases remaining between them. Germline-derived CDR1 and CDR2 are SEHNR and FQNEAQ (reference sequence). CDR3 amino acids: CASSSAAGRRTDTQYF. The CDR3, as DNA: TGTGCCAGCAGCTCAGCTGCCGGCAGACGCACAGATACGCAGTATTTT.

The V and J genes are TRBV6-5 and TRBJ1-4, with a possible D match to TRBD1 (6 bases). Germline V lookup: CDR1 MNHEY, CDR2 SVGAGI. The CDR3 has 13 residues. V shed 10 bases and J shed 6 bases, with 15 bases lying between them. The chain's CDR3 is CATGGREDEKLFF. CDR3 DNA sequence: TGTGCCACCGGGGGGCGGGAAGATGAAAAACTGTTTTTT.

The chain links TRBV28 to TRBJ2-5; D call uncertain. The V end was cut by 4 bases, the J end by 4 bases, with 7 bases between. The germline V gene encodes CDR1 MDHEN and CDR2 SYDVKM. The CDR3 spans 12 residues. The CDR3 DNA follows: TGTGCCAGCAGTTCCCTCATAGAGACCCAGTACTTC. This encodes CASSSLIETQYF.

The chain has TRBV4-3 and TRBJ2-5; D might be TRBD1 (6 bases). Per germline, CDR1 LGHNA and CDR2 YSLEER. CDR3 size: 15 residues. The ends were cut back, 0 bases at V and 2 bases at J, with 10 bases in the middle. CDR3 in DNA: TGCGCCAGCAGCCAAGATCAGGGGCCTCAAGAGACCCAGTACTTC. Translation gives CASSQDQGPQETQYF.

The genes are TRBV4-2 and TRBJ1-4; D perhaps matches TRBD1 (5 bases). Germline V lookup: CDR1 LGHNA, CDR2 YNFKEQ. The CDR3 spans 14 residues. V shed 2 bases and J shed 4 bases, with 8 bases lying between them. Here the CDR3 reads CASSQTGFNEKLFF. CDR3 sequence (DNA): TGTGCCAGCAGCCAAACAGGTTTTAATGAAAAACTGTTTTTT.

This clone was recorded only once. The V gene is TRBV5-1, the J gene TRBJ1-6, with a tentative D call TRBD1 (6 bases). V gave up 1 base and J gave up 7 bases, with 12 bases separating them. Germline V gives CDR1 SGHRS, CDR2 YFSETQ. The CDR3 spans 15 residues. The CDR3 is CASSLSGASNSPLHF. The CDR3 DNA sequence: TGCGCCAGCAGCTTGTCAGGGGCGAGCAATTCACCCCTCCACTTT.

The chain uses TRBV29-1 and TRBJ2-7; 11 bases line up with TRBD1. The V and J ends lost 5 bases and 2 bases, in that order; junction bases with no gene match: 2. Germline V gene sequence: CDR1 SQVTM, CDR2 ANQGSEA. There are 13 residues in the CDR3. CDR3 sequence: CSVLGQGAYEQYF. The CDR3 DNA follows: TGCAGCGTTCTGGGACAGGGGGCCTACGAGCAGTACTTC.

The V and J genes are TRBV4-3 and TRBJ2-7; 10 positions agree with TRBD1. The CDR3 covers 14 residues. Germline V lookup: CDR1 LGHNA, CDR2 YSLEER. V trimming: 1 base; J trimming: 5 bases; junction bases outside the gene matches: 2. This CDR3 reads CASSQAGTGDEQYF. DNA for the CDR3: TGCGCCAGCAGCCAAGCCGGGACAGGGGACGAGCAGTACTTC.

This chain uses TRBV5-1 with TRBJ2-7; 7 bases match TRBD1. The CDR3 totals 15 residues. V lost 4 bases and J lost 1; bases outside the gene matches: 8. Germline V gene sequence: CDR1 SGHRS, CDR2 YFSETQ. CDR3 in amino acids: CASSLQGQLSYEQYF. CDR3 in DNA: TGCGCCAGCAGCCTTCAGGGACAGCTATCCTACGAGCAGTACTTC.

The chain uses TRBV4-3 and TRBJ2-3; D gene uncertain. CDR3 size: 15 residues. Between the trimmed V and J ends, which lost 1 base and 2 bases, there was a span of 10 bases. Germline values: CDR1 LGHNA, CDR2 YSLEER. In nucleotides, the CDR3 is TGCGCCAGCAGCCAAGGGGTAGGCCTCACAGATACGCAGTATTTT. Protein: CASSQGVGLTDTQYF.

The chain is built from TRBV3-1 (or the pseudogene TRBV3-2) and TRBJ1-5, with D unclear. V was clipped by 4 bases and J by 3 bases, with 13 bases between them. This CDR3 is built from 15 residues. Looked up from germline, CDR1 is LGHDT and CDR2 is YNNKEL (reference sequence). CDR3 amino acids: CASSPGRQFNQPQHF. The CDR3 coding sequence is TGTGCCAGCAGCCCGGGCCGTCAGTTCAATCAGCCCCAGCATTTT.

This clone was detected only a few times. This chain links TRBV30 with TRBJ1-1, with D unclear. Germline assignment: CDR1 GTSNPN and CDR2 SVGIG (reference sequence). The CDR3 is 13 residues long. V lost 2 bases to trimming and J lost 0 bases, with 7 bases between them. The CDR3 spells CAWSRQLNTEAFF. CDR3 nucleotide sequence: TGTGCCTGGAGTCGCCAGTTGAACACTGAAGCTTTCTTT.

V usage is TRBV15 and J usage is TRBJ1-4; D not resolved. The CDR3 sequence is 12 residues long. The germline V gene encodes CDR1 LNHNV and CDR2 YYDKDF (reference sequence). The V end lost 6 bases, the J end lost 6 bases, and 8 bases lay between the germline ends. CDR3 sequence reads: CATRRDYEKLFF. The CDR3, as DNA: TGTGCCACCAGAAGGGATTATGAAAAACTGTTTTTT.